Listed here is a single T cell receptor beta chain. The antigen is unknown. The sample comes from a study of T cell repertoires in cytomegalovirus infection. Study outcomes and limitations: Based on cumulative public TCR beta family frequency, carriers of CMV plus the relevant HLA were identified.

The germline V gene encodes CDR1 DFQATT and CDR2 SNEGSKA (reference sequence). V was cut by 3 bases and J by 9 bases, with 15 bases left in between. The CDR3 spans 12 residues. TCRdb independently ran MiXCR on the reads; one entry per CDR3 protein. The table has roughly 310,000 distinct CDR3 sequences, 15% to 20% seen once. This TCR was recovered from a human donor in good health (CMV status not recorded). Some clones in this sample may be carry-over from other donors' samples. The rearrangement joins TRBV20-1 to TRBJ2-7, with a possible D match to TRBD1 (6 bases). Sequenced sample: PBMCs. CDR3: CSARDSSTRQYF. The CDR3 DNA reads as TGCAGTGCTAGGGACAGTAGCACGAGGCAGTACTTC.